This T cell receptor beta chain was recovered during a study of immune heterogeneity within non-small cell lung tumors. To note about this clonotype: Its antigen is undetermined.

Study-wide findings and caveats: Identical dominant CDR3 beta clonotypes were found repeatedly across the tumor sites of a single patient, and these appeared alongside high-frequency clones that were unique to particular tumor locations.

Genomic DNA from bulk tumor acted as the template, and around 0.55 ug was loaded per sample. Primary tumors were biopsied several times each, far apart, intraoperatively. Curative surgical treatment was performed in patients who had newly diagnosed, untreated non-small cell lung cancer. TCR beta CDR3 was amplified by multiplex PCR, first round about 10 cycles, 32 V and 13 J primers. Via MiXCR, TCRdb re-called the multiplex PCR reads, giving one row per CDR3 protein. The sample carries about 2,600 distinct CDR3 sequences, 20% to 30% recorded once. The CDR3 loop spans 11 amino acids. Germline lookup yields CDR1 MDHEN and CDR2 SYDVKM. V lost 6 bases and J 7 bases, leaving 9 bases between the germline ends.

The receptor's source is a man aged 50-59 years with non-small cell lung cancer. The V and J genes are TRBV28 and TRBJ1-2; D unclear. The sequenced sample was lung tumor tissue. In DNA, the CDR3 is TGTGCCAGCAGGACGCGGTCTGGCTACACCTTC. Protein product: CASRTRSGYTF.